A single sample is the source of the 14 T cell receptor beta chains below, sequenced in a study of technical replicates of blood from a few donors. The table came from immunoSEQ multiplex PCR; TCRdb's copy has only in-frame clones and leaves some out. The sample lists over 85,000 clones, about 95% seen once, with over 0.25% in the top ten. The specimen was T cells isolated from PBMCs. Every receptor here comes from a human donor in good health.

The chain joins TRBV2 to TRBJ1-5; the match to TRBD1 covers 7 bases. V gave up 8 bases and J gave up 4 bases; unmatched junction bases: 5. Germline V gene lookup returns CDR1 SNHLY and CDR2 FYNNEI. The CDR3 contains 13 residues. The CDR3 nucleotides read TGTGCCAGCTCGGGACAGAAGAATCAGCCCCAGCATTTT. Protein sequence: CASSGQKNQPQHF.

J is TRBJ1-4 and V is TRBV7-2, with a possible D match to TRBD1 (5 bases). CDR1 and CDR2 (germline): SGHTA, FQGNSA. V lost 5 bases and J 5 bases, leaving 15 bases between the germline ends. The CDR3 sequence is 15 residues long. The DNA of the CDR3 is TGTGCCAGCAGCCCCCGGTTGCAGGGAAATGAAAAACTGTTTTTT. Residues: CASSPRLQGNEKLFF.

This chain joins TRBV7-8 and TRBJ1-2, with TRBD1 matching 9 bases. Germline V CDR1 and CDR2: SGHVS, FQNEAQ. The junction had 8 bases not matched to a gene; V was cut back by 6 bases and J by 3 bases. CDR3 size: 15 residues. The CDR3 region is CASSFGTGRDYGYTF. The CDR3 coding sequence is TGTGCCAGCAGTTTCGGGACAGGGAGGGACTATGGCTACACCTTC.

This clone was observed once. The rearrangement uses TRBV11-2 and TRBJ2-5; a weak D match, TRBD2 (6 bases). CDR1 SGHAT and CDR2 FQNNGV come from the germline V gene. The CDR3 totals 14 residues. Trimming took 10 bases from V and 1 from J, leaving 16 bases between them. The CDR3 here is CATAALEGQETQYF. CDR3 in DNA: TGTGCCACCGCGGCCCTGGAGGGCCAAGAGACCCAGTACTTC.

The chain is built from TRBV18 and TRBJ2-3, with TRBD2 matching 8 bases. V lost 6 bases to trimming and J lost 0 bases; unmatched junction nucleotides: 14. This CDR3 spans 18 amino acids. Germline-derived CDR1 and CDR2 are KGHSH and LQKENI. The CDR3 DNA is TGTGCCAGCTCGCCTATGGTGCTAGCGGGTACTAGCACAGATACGCAGTATTTT. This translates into CASSPMVLAGTSTDTQYF.

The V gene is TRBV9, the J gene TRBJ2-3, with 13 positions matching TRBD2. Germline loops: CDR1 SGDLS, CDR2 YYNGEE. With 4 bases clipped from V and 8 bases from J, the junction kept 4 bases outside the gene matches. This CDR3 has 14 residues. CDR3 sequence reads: CASSIGLAGATQYF. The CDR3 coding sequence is TGTGCCAGCAGCATCGGACTAGCGGGAGCTACGCAGTATTTT.

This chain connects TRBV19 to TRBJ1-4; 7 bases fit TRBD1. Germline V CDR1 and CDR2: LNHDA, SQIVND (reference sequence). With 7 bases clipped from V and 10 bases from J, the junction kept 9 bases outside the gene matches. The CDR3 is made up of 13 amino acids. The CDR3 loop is CASMGGQERKLFF. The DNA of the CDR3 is TGTGCCAGTATGGGCGGACAGGAGCGAAAACTGTTTTTT.

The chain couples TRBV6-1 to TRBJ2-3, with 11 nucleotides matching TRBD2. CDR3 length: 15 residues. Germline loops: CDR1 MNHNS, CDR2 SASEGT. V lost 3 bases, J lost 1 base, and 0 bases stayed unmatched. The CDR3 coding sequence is TGTGCCAGCAGTGAGGGACTAGCGGGCACAGATACGCAGTATTTT. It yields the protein CASSEGLAGTDTQYF.

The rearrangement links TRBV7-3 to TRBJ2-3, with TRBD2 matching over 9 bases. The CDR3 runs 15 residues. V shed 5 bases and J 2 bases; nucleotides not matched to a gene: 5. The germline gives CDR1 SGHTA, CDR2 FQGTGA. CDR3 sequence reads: CASSPGTSFTDTQYF. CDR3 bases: TGTGCCAGCAGCCCGGGGACTAGCTTCACAGATACGCAGTATTTT.

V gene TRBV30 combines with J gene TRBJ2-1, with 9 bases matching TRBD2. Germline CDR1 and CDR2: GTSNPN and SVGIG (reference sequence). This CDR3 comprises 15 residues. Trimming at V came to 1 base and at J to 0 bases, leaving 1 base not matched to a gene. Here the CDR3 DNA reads TGTGCCTGGAGTGGTAGCGGGAGCTCCTACAATGAGCAGTTCTTC. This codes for CAWSGSGSSYNEQFF.

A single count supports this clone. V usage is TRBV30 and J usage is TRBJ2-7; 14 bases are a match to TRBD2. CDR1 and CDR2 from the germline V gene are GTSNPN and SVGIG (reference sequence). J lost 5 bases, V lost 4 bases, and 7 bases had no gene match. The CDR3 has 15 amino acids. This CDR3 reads CAWTRGLAGVDEQYF. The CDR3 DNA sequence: TGTGCCTGGACGCGGGGACTAGCGGGAGTGGACGAGCAGTACTTC.

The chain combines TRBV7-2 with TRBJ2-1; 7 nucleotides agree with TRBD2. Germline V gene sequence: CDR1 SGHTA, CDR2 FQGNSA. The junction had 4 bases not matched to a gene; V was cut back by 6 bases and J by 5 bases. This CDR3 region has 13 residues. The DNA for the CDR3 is TGTGCCAGCAGGCTCCGGGAGGACAATGAGCAGTTCTTC. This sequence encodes CASRLREDNEQFF.

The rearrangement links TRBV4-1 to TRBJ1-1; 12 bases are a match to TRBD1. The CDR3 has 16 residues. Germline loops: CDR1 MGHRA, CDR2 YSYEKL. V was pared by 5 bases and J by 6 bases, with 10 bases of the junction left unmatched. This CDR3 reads CASSSPDGTGGPEAFF. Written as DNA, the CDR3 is TGCGCCAGCAGCTCCCCCGATGGGACAGGGGGCCCTGAAGCTTTCTTT.

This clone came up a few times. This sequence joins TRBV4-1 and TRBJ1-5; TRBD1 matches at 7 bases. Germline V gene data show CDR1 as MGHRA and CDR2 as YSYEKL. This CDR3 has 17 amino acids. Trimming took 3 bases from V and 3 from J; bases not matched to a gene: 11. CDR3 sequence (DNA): TGCGCCAGCAGCCAGCACCCAGGGACAGTCTACAATCAGCCCCAGCATTTT. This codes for CASSQHPGTVYNQPQHF.